This T cell receptor beta chain was sequenced for a study of regulatory T cells in long-lasting Graves disease. For the study at large: New Graves' disease cases had less than 3 months of antithyroid drugs.

Whole-study findings and limits: Among samples with persistent disease, TRBV28, TRBJ1-2 and TRBJ2-5 were favored.

The CDR3 is 14 amino acids. Germline V gene data show CDR1 as LGHDT and CDR2 as YNNKEL (reference sequence). The V end was cut by 3 bases, the J end by 7 bases, with 15 bases between. Regarding time point: newly diagnosed GD, antithyroid drugs for less than 3 months. Isolated PBMC RNA provided the starting material for the TCR library. In this cohort, patients came from an endocrinology department located in Xi'an, China. Arm-PCR of CDR3 regions and iRepertoire HTBI primers were used to build TCR beta libraries. TCRdb reanalysed the multiplex PCR reads using MiXCR and keeps one entry per CDR3 protein. The table has around 400,000 distinct CDR3 sequences, over 9.5% seen once. Comment on this clonotype: The antigen is unknown.

A further study also used this sample, focusing on T cells in Graves' hyperthyroidism and ophthalmopathy. That paper states: Patients aged 18 to 65 had newly diagnosed hyperthyroidism that had lasted under 2 months.

The chain is built from TRBV3-1 and TRBJ1-1, with D uncertain. This receptor was obtained from a woman under 30 with Graves disease. The starting material was peripheral blood mononuclear cells (PBMCs), obtained at new diagnosis, from a patient treated with antithyroid drugs. The CDR3 region has the DNA TGTGCCAGCAGCCATGATTTTTGGACCGATGAAGCTTTCTTT. Amino acids: CASSHDFWTDEAFF.